The clone carrying this TCR beta chain was picked up a small number of times. The antigen is unknown. TCRdb re-derived calls from the 5' RACE reads in MiXCR, one entry per CDR3 protein. The repertoire includes approximately 98,000 distinct CDR3 sequences, 9.5% to 13% of them detected once, and less than 3.5% sits in the top ten. This specimen comes from a study of early T cells in non-severe SARS-CoV-2 infection. Study results and caveats: CD4 and private specificities were missed by VDJdb matching, which favored anti-spike CD8 responses.

V lost 9 bases and J lost 1, with 13 bases in between. The CDR3 length is 13 residues. Germline V gene lookup returns CDR1 LNHDA and CDR2 SQIVND (reference sequence). The chain employs TRBV19 and TRBJ2-7, with D uncertain. The TCR originated in an adult who was a healthcare worker with PCR-confirmed SARS-CoV-2 infection or an uninfected control (not recorded which). The source material was whole blood. CDR3 DNA: TGTGCCAGCCATCCTAGGGAATCCTACGAGCAGTACTTC. The encoded protein is CASHPRESYEQYF.